This T cell receptor beta chain was sequenced for a study of OX40 agonist ivuxolimab in advanced cancers. Study context: Those treated in dose escalation had hepatocellular carcinoma, melanoma, renal cell cancer or head and neck cancer.

The protocol was immunoSEQ multiplex PCR, while the TCRdb copy is restricted to in-frame clones and leaves out a portion. The sample carries tens of thousands of clones, less than 85% recorded once. The ends were cut back, 4 bases at V and 7 bases at J, with 18 bases in the middle. The length of the CDR3 is 15 residues. Per germline, CDR1 SGHDT and CDR2 YYEEEE. The genes are TRBV5-6 and TRBJ2-4; D is perhaps TRBD1 (6 bases). The specimen was CD4+ or CD8+ T cells sorted from blood, collected in a trial of the OX40 agonist ivuxolimab. The receptor comes from an adult with an advanced solid tumor such as melanoma, head and neck, liver or kidney cancer. For the CDR3, the DNA is TGTGCCAGCAGCGCGCGCCAGGGGTTCGGGAACATTCAGTACTTC. Amino acid sequence: CASSARQGFGNIQYF.